The clone carrying this T cell receptor beta chain was counted many times. The antigen is undetermined. The source of the sample is a study of early T cells in non-severe SARS-CoV-2 infection. Study context: Bulk RNA taken from unsorted whole blood was sequenced, leaving chains unpaired.

Germline values: CDR1 DFQATT, CDR2 SNEGSKA (reference sequence). The CDR3 length is 17 residues. V lost 1 base and J lost 4; bases outside the gene matches: 13. cDNA molecules, individually, were tagged with unique molecular identifiers. A single record per CDR3 protein comes from TCRdb applying MiXCR to the 5' RACE reads. This table has 50,000 to 65,000 distinct CDR3 sequences, approximately 10% appearing once. General study points: A preference for anti-spike CD8 responses marked VDJdb matching, which missed private and CD4 specificities.

Sequencing used whole blood, obtained at baseline. This sequence originates from an adult who was a healthcare worker with PCR-confirmed SARS-CoV-2 infection or an uninfected control (not recorded which). V and J are TRBV20-1 and TRBJ2-1, with 7 positions matching TRBD1. CDR3 residues: CSARGDRPNPDYNEQFF. CDR3 DNA: TGCAGTGCTAGAGGGGACAGACCAAACCCCGATTACAATGAGCAGTTCTTC.